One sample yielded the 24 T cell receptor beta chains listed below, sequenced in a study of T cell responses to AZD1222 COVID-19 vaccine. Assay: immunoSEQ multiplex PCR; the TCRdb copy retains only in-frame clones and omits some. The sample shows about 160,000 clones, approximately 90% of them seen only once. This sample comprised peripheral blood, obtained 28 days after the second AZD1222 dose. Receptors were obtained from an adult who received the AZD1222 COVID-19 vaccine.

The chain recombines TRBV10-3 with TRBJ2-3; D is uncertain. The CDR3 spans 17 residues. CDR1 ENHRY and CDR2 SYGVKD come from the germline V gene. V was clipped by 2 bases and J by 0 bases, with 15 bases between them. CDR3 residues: CAISEINRLSSTDTQYF. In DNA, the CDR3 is TGTGCCATCAGTGAGATAAACCGCCTCTCAAGCACAGATACGCAGTATTTT.

The CDR3 sequence is CATSRGQPNEQFF. The CDR3 coding sequence is TGTGCCACCAGCAGAGGACAGCCCAATGAGCAGTTCTTC. The rearrangement joins TRBV15 to TRBJ2-1, with a tentative D call TRBD1 (5 bases). Trimming removed 1 base at V and 6 bases at J, with 7 bases between. The CDR3 covers 13 residues. Germline V gene lookup returns CDR1 LNHNV and CDR2 YYDKDF (reference sequence).

The CDR3 protein is CASSLSAGAGEAFF. CDR3 nucleotide sequence: TGCGCCAGCAGCTTGAGTGCCGGGGCCGGTGAAGCTTTCTTT. The chain links TRBV5-1 to TRBJ1-1, with D perhaps matching TRBD1 (5 bases). The V gene lost 1 base and the J gene lost 7 bases, with 14 bases spanning the gap. This CDR3 spans 14 amino acids. Looked up from germline, CDR1 is SGHRS and CDR2 is YFSETQ.

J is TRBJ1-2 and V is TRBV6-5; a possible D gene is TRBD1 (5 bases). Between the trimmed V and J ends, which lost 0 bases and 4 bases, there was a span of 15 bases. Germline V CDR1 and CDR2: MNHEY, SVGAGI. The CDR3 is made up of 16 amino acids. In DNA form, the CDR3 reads TGTGCCAGCAGTTACTCGCTTCCGGGGAGGGGCTATGGCTACACCTTC. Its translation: CASSYSLPGRGYGYTF.

In DNA form, the CDR3 reads TGCAGCGTTGAGGCAGGGGTTGACTATGGCTACACCTTC. Translation gives CSVEAGVDYGYTF. The chain uses TRBV29-1 and TRBJ1-2; maybe TRBD1 (6 bases). Germline V gene sequence: CDR1 SQVTM, CDR2 ANQGSEA. There are 13 residues in the CDR3. Trimming pared 3 bases from V and 3 bases from J, leaving 11 bases between.

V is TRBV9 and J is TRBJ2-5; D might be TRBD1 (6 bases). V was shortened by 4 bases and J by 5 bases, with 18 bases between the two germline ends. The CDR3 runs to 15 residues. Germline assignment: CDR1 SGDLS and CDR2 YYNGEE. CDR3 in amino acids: CASSTRDTGTETQYF. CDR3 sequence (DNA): TGTGCCAGCAGCACCCGGGACACCGGCACGGAGACCCAGTACTTC.

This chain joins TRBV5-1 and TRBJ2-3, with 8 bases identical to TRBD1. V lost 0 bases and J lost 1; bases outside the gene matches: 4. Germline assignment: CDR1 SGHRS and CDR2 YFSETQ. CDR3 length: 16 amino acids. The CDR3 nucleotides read TGCGCCAGCAGCTTGGCCGCGGGACAGGGCACAGATACGCAGTATTTT. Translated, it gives CASSLAAGQGTDTQYF.

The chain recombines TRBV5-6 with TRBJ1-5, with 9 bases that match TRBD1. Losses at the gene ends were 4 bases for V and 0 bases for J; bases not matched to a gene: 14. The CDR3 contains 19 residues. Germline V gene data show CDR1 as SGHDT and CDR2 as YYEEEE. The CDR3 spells CASSQMAYRGQDSNQPQHF. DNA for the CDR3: TGTGCCAGCAGCCAGATGGCCTACAGGGGGCAGGATAGCAATCAGCCCCAGCATTTT.

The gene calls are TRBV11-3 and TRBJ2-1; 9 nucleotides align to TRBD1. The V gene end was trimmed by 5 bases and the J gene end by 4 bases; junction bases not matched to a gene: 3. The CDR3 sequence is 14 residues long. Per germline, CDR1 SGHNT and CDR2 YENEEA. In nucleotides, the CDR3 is TGTGCCAGCAGCCCGGGACAGGGATACAATGAGCAGTTCTTC. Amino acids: CASSPGQGYNEQFF.

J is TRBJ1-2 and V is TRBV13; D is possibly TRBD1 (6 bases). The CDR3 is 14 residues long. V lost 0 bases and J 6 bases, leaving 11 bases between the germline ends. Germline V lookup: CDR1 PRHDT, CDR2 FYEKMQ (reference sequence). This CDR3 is CASSLGYRDDGYTF. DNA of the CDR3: TGTGCCAGCAGCTTAGGCTACAGGGACGATGGCTACACCTTC.

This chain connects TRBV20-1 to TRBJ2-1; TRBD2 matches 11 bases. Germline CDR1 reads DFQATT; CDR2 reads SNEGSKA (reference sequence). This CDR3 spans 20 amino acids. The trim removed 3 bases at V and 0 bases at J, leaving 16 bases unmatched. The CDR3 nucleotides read TGCAGTGCTAGTAATGCCGGGCTAGCGGGGGGCTCGAGCTCCTACAATGAGCAGTTCTTC. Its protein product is CSASNAGLAGGSSSYNEQFF.

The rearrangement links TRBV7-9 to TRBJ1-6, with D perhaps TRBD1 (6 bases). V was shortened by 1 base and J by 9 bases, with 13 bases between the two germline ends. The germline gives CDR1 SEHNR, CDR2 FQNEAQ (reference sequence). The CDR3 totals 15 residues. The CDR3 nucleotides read TGTGCCAGCAGCTTAGTGGGGCAGGGGAGTTCACCCCTCCACTTT. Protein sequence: CASSLVGQGSSPLHF.

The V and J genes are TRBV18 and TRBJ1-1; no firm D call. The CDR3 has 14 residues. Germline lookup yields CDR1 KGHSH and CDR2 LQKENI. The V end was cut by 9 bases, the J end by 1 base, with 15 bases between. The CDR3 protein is CASTPGRSNTEAFF. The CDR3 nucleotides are TGTGCCAGTACCCCTGGAAGGTCGAACACTGAAGCTTTCTTT.

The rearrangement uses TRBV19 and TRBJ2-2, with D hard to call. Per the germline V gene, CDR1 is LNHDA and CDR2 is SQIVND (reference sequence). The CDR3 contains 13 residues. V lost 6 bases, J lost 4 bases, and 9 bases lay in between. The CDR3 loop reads CASRYHGTGELFF. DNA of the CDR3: TGTGCCAGTAGGTACCATGGCACCGGGGAGCTGTTTTTT.

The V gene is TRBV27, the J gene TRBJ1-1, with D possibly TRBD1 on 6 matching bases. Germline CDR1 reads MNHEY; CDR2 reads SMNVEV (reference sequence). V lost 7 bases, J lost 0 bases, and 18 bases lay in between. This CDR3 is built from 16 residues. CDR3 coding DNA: TGTGCCAGCACTACCCGGGGGGCAGGGCTGAACACTGAAGCTTTCTTT. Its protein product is CASTTRGAGLNTEAFF.

CDR3 protein: CASSPSPGQAYTNSYEQYF. DNA for the CDR3: TGTGCCAGCAGTCCTTCCCCGGGACAGGCCTACACTAACTCCTACGAGCAGTACTTC. The chain links TRBV14 to TRBJ2-7; 8 bases align to TRBD1. J lost 0 bases, V lost 6 bases, and 19 bases had no gene match. From germline, CDR1 is SGHDN and CDR2 FVKESK. This CDR3 has 19 amino acids.

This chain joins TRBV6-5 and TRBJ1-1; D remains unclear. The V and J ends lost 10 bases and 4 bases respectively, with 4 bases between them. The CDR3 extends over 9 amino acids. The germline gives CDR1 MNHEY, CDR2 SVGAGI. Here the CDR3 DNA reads TGTGCCACTGGCACTGAAGCTTTCTTT. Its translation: CATGTEAFF.

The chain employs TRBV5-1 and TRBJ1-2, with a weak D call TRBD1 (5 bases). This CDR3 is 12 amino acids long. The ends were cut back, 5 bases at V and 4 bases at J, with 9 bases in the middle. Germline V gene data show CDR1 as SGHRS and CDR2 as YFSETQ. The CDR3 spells CASSDSLYGYTF. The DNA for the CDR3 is TGCGCCAGCAGTGACAGCCTCTATGGCTACACCTTC. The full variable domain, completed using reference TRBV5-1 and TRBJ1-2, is KAGVTQTPRYLIKTRGQQVTLSCSPISGHRSVSWYQQTPGQGLQFLFEYFSETQRNKGNFPGRFSGRQFSNSRSEMNVSTLELGDSALYLCASSDSLYGYTFGSGTRLTVV.

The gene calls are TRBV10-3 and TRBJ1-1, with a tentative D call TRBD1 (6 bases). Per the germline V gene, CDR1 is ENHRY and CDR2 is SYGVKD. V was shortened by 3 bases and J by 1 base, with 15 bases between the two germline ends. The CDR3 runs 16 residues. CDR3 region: CAISERGGSSNTEAFF. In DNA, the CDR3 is TGTGCCATCAGTGAAAGGGGGGGTTCTTCGAACACTGAAGCTTTCTTT.

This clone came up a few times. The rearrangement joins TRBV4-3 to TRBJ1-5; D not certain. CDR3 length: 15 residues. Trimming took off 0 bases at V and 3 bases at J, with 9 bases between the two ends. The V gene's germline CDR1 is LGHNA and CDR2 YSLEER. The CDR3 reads CASSQDHGPNQPQHF. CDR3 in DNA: TGCGCCAGCAGCCAAGACCACGGACCCAATCAGCCCCAGCATTTT.

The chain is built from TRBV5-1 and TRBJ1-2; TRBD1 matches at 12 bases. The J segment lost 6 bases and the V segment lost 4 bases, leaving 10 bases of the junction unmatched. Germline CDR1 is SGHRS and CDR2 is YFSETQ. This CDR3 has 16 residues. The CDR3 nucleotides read TGCGCCAGCAGCGAGACTACCCGGGACAGGGGGCATGGCTACACCTTC. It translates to CASSETTRDRGHGYTF.

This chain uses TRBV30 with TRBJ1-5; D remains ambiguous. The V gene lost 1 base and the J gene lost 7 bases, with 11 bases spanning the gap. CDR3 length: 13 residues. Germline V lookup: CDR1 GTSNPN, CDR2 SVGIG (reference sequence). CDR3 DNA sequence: TGTGCCTGGAGTGAAATTGACCGGCAGCCCCAGCATTTT. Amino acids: CAWSEIDRQPQHF.

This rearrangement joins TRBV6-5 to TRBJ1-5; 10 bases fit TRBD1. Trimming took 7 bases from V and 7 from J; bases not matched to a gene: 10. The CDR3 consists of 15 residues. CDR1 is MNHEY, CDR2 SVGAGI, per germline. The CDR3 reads CASTPRDRGLQPQHF. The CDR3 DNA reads TGTGCCAGCACCCCCAGGGACAGGGGTTTGCAGCCCCAGCATTTT.

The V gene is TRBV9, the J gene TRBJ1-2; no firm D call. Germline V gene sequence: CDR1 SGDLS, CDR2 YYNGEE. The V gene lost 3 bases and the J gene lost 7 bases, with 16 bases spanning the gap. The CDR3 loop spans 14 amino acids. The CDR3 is CASSAPGRVGGYTF. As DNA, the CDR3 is TGTGCCAGCAGCGCCCCGGGGAGGGTGGGTGGCTACACCTTC.